This T cell receptor (beta chain) was retrieved from a study of beta chain features in type 1 diabetes. Study details: No age, gender or cell yield differences were seen between patients and healthy donors.

The CDR3 totals 15 residues. V lost 6 bases to trimming and J lost 2 bases, with 11 bases between them. Per the germline V gene, CDR1 is LNHDA and CDR2 is SQIVND (reference sequence). This clone appeared a few times. Its antigen remains unidentified. The sample carries other DNA sequences with the same CDR3. Study results and limitations: Compared with healthy donors, patients appeared to share more similar naive, central memory and regulatory TCRB repertoires. Whether TCRB rearrangement is influenced by HLA type went unresolved here.

What was sequenced were expressed TCRB transcripts, since all of the isolated RNA had been reverse transcribed. Average reads for naive, central memory and regulatory T cell samples were about 3.7 million. The data were produced by immunoSEQ multiplex PCR, yet TCRdb's version contains in-frame clones alone and is incomplete. The data contain hundreds of thousands of clones, about 14% of them singletons. This receptor was taken from a young man in good health. The chain uses TRBV19 and TRBJ2-6; D might be TRBD1 (6 bases). The sequenced material came from naive CD4+ T cells from blood. CDR3 sequence: CASSARGAGANVLTF. The DNA of the CDR3 is TGTGCCAGTAGCGCCAGGGGAGCTGGGGCCAACGTCCTGACTTTC.